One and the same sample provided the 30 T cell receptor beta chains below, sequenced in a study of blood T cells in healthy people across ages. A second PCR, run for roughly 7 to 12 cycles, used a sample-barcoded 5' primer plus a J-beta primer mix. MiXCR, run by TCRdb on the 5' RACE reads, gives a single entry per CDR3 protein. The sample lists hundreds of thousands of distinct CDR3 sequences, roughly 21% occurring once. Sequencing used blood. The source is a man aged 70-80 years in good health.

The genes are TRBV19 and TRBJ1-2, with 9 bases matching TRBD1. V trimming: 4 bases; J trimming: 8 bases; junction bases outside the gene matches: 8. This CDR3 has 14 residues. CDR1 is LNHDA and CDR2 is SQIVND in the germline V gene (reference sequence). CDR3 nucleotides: TGTGCCAGTAGTACTACAGGGGGCGCAACCGGCTACACCTTC. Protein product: CASSTTGGATGYTF.

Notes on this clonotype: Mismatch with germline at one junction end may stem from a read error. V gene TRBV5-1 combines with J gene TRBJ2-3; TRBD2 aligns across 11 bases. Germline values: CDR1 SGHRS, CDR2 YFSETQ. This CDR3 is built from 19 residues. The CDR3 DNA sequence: TGCGACAGCAGCTTGGTAGGTCTAGCGGGAGGAGAAGTCACAGATACGCAGTATTTT. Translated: CDSSLVGLAGGEVTDTQYF.

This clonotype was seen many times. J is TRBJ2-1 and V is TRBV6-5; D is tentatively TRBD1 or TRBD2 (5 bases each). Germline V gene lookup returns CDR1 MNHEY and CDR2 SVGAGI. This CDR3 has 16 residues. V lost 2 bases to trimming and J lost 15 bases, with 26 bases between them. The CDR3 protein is CASSYPNGAPSERLFF. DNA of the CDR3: TGTGCCAGCAGTTACCCTAACGGGGCCCCAAGCGAGCGGCTGTTCTTC.

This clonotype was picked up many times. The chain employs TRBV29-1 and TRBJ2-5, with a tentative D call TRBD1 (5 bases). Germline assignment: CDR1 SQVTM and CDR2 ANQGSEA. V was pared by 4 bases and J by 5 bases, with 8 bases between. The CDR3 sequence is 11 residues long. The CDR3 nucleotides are TGCAGCGTTGTACCAGGGGAGACCCAGTACTTC. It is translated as CSVVPGETQYF.

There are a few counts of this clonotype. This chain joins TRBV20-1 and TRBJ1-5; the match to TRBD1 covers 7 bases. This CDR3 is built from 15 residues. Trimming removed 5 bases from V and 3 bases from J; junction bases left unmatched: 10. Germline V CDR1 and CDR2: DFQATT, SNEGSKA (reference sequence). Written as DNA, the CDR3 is TGCAGTGCTCGGATAGGGACAGACTCCAATCAGCCCCAGCATTTT. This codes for CSARIGTDSNQPQHF.

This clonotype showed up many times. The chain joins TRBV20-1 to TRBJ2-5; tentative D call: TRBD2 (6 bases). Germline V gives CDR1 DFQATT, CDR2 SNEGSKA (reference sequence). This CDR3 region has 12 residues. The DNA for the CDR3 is TGCAGCCAGACTAGTTTGTCAGGGACCCAGTACTTC. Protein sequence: CSQTSLSGTQYF.

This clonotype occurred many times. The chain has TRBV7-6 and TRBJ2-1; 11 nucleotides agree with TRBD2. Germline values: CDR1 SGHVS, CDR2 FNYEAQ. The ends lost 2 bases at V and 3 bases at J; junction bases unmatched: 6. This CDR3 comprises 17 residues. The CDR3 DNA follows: TGTGCCAGCAGCTTATTCGGGGGACTAGCGGACTACAATGAGCAGTTCTTC. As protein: CASSLFGGLADYNEQFF.

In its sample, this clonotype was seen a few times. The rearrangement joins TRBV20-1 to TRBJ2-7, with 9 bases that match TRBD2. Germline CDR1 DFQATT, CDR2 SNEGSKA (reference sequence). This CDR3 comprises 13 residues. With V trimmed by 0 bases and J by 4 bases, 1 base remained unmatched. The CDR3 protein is CSARELAGYEQYF. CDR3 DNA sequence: TGCAGTGCTAGAGAGCTAGCGGGATACGAGCAGTACTTC.

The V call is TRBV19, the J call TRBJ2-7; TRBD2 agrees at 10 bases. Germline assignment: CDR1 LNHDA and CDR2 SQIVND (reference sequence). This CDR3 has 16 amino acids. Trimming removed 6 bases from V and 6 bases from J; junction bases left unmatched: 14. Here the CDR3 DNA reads TGTGCCAGTAGCATCTTGGAGCTAGCGGGAGCGGCCGAGCAGTACTTC. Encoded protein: CASSILELAGAAEQYF.

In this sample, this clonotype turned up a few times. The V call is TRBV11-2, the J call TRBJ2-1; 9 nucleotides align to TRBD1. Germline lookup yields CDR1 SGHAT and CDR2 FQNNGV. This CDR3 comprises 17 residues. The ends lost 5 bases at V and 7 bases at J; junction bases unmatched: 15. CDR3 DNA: TGTGCCAGCAGCCCAGATTCCGGGACAGGGTACAAAAATGAGCAGTTCTTC. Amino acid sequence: CASSPDSGTGYKNEQFF.

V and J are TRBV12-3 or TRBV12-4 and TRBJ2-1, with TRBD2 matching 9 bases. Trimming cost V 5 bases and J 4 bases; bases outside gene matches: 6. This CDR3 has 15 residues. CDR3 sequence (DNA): TGTGCCAGCAGTGCCCGACTAGCGGATTACAATGAGCAGTTCTTC. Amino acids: CASSARLADYNEQFF.

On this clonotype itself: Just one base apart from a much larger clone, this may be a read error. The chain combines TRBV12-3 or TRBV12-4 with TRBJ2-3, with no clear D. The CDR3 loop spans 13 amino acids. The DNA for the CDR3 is TGTGTCAGCAGTTCCGCGACCACAGATACGCAGTATTTT. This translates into CVSSSATTDTQYF.

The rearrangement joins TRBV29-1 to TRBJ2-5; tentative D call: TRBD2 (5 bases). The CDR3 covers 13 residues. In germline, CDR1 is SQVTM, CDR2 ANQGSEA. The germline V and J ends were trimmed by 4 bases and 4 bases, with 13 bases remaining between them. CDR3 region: CSVGGGGGETQYF. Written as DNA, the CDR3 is TGCAGCGTTGGCGGTGGTGGAGGAGAGACCCAGTACTTC. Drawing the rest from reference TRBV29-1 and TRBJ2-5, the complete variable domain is SAVISQKPSRDICQRGTSLTIQCQVDSQVTMMFWYRQQPGQSLTLIATANQGSEATYESGFVIDKFPISRPNLTFSTLTVSNMSPEDSSIYLCSVGGGGGETQYFGPGTRLLVL.

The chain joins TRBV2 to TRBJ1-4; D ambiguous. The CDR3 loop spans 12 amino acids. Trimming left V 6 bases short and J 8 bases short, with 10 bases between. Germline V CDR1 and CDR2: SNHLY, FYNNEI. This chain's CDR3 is CASRPGREKLFF. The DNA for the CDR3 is TGTGCCAGCAGACCTGGCAGGGAAAAACTGTTTTTT.

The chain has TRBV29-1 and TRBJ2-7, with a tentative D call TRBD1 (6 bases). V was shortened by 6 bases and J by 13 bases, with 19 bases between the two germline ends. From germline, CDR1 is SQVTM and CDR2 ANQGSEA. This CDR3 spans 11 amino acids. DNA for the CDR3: TGCAGCGTGGAACTCGGTGGCAGGGGATACTTC. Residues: CSVELGGRGYF.

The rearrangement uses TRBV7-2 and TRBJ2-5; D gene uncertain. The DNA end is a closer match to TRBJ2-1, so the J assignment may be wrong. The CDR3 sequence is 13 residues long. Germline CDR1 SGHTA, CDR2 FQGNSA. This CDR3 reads CASSSVRSNEQFF. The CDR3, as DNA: TGTGCCAGCAGCTCAGTGAGGAGCAATGAGCAGTTCTTC.

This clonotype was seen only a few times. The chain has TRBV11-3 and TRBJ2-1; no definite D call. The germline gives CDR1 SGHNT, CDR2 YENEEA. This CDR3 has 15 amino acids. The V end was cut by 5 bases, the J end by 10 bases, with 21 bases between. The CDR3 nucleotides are TGTGCCAGCAGCCCCCCCGGCGGAGAATCTAGGGAGCAGTTCTTC. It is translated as CASSPPGGESREQFF.

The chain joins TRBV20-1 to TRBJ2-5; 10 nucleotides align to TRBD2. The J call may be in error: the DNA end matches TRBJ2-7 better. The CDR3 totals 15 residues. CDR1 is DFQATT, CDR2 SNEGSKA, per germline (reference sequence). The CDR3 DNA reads TGCAGTGCTAGAGAACGGACTAGCGGAAACTACGAGCAGTACTTC. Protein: CSARERTSGNYEQYF.

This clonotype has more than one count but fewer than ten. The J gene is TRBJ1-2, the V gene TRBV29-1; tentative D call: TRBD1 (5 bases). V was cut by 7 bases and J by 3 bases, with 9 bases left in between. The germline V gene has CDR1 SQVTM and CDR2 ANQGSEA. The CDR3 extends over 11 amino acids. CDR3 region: CSGGADYGYTF. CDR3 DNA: TGCAGCGGTGGGGCTGACTATGGCTACACCTTC. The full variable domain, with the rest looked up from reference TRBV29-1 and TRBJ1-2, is SAVISQKPSRDICQRGTSLTIQCQVDSQVTMMFWYRQQPGQSLTLIATANQGSEATYESGFVIDKFPISRPNLTFSTLTVSNMSPEDSSIYLCSGGADYGYTFGSGTRLTVV.

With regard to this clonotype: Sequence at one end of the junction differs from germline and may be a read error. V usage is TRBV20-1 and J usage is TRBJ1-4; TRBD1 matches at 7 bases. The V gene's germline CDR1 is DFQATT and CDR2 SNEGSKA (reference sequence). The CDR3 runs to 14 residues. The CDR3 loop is CSATRQGSYERLFF. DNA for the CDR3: TGCAGTGCCACCAGACAGGGAAGTTATGAAAGACTGTTTTTT.

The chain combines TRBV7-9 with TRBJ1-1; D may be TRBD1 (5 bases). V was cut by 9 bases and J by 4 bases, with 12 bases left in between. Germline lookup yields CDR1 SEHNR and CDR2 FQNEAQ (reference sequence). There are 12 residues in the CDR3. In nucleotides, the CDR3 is TGTGCCAGTTTCCAGGGCGGCACTGAAGCTTTCTTT. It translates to CASFQGGTEAFF.

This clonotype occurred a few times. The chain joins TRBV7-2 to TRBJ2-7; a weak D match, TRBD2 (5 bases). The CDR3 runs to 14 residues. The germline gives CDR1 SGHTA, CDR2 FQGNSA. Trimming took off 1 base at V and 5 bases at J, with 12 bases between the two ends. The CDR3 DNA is TGTGCCAGCAGCTTAGTGAGGGCTGGGGACGAGCAGTACTTC. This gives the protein CASSLVRAGDEQYF.

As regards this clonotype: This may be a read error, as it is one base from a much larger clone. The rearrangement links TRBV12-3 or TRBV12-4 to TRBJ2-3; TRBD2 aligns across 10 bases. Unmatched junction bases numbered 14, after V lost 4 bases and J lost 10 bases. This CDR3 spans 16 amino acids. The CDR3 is CASSSRSSGRSGAQYF. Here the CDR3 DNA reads TGTGCCAGCAGTTCAAGGAGTAGCGGGAGGTCCGGTGCGCAGTATTTT.

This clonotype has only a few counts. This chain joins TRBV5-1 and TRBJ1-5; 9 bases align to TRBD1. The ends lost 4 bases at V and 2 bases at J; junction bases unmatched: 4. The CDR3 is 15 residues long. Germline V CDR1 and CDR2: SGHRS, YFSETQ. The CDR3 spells CASSAGQGGNQPQHF. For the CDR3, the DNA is TGCGCCAGCAGCGCGGGACAGGGCGGCAATCAGCCCCAGCATTTT.

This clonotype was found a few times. The CDR3 sequence is CASSSRMEGANVLTF. For the CDR3, the DNA is TGTGCCAGCAGTTCCAGGATGGAGGGGGCCAACGTCCTGACTTTC. The chain is built from TRBV28 and TRBJ2-6; D gene uncertain. CDR3 length: 15 residues. Trimming pared 4 bases from V and 4 bases from J, leaving 11 bases between. Germline values: CDR1 MDHEN, CDR2 SYDVKM.

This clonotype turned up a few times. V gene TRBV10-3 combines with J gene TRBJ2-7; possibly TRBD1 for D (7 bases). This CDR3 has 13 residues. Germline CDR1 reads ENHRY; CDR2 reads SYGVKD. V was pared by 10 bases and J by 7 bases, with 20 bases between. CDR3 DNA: TGTGCCAGCGGGACAGCTCCGAGTAGAGAGCAGTACTTC. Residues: CASGTAPSREQYF.

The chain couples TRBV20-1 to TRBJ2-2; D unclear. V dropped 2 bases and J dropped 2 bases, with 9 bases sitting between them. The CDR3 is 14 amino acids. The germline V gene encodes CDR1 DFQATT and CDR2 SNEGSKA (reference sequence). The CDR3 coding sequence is TGCAGTGCTAGACCCGGGCTCAACACCGGGGAGCTGTTTTTT. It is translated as CSARPGLNTGELFF.

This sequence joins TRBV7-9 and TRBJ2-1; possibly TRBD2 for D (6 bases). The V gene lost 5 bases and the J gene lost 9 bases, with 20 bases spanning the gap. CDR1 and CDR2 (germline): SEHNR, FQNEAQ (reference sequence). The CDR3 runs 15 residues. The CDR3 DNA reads TGTGCCAGCAGCCCTATCGCCTCGGGAGTTGCTGAGCAGTTCTTC. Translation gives CASSPIASGVAEQFF.

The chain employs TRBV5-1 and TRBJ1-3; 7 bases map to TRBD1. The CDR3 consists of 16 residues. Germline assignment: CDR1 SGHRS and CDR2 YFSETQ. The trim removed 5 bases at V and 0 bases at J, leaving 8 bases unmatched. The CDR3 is CASSLGGQSSGNTIYF. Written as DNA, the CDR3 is TGCGCCAGCAGTCTCGGGGGACAGAGCTCTGGAAACACCATATATTTT.

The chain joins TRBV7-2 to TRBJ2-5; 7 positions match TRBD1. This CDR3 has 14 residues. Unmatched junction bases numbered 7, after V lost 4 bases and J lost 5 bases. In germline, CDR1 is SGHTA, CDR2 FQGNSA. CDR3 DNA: TGTGCCAGCAGCTCCCCAGGGGGATGGGAGACCCAGTACTTC. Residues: CASSSPGGWETQYF.